This T cell receptor (beta chain) originates from a study of T-cell reconstitution after alpha-beta-depleted transplantation in children (dated by TCRdb to 2016 to 2017). The study in broad terms: Using TCR repertoire profiling, the study followed T-cell immune reconstitution in a quantitative way in children after TCRalphabeta/CD19-depleted allogeneic hematopoietic cell transplantation.

Regarding this clonotype: Its antigen is unknown. No qualities accompany the bases; no much larger clone lies one base away.

The cysteine opens and the phenylalanine closes a CDR3 of 16 amino acids. The DNA shown is the 48-base CDR3, in frame from base 1. The receptor library was made with PCR. This sample was sequenced with an Illumina HiSeq 2500. To normalize quantification of the TCRbeta repertoire, the TCR libraries were built with molecular barcoding that relied on unique molecular identifiers. TCRdb handled the public reads itself, with Q25 trimming in fastp and clone calling in MiXCR, and kept productive beta chains. Rows with a matching CDR3 protein are joined into one entry that keeps the most common DNA and genes. Within this sample are roughly 220,000 distinct CDR3 sequences, with about 11% of them counted one time only. The ten largest make up around 2.5% of the sample.

This receptor was taken from a human donor who donated a stem cell graft to a child with acute lymphoblastic leukemia. The source was PBMCs from the stem cell graft donor, collected from the stem cell graft. The chain is made from TRBV12-2 and TRBJ2-5; TRBD2, the table's D call, was not compared with the DNA. TRBV12-2 is a pseudogene locus. The nucleotide sequence reads as follows: TGTGCAAGTCGCTTCAAGACTTGGGGGATAATAGAGACCCAGTACTTC. This is translated as CASRFKTWGIIETQYF.